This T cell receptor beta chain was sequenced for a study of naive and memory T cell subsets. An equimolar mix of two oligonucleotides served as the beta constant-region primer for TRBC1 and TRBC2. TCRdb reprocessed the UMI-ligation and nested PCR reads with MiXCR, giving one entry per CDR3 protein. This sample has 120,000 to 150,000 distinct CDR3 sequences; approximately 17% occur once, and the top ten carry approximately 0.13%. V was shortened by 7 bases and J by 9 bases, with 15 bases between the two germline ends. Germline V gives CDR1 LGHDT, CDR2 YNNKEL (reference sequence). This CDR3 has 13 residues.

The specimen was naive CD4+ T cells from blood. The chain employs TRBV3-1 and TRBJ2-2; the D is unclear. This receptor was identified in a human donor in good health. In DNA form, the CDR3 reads TGTGCCAGCACCCCTACGGGCTTTCGGGAGCTGTTTTTT. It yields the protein CASTPTGFRELFF.